The 25 T cell receptor beta chains given below trace back to one sample, sequenced in a study of blood T cell repertoires in COVID-19. Libraries were prepared by immunoSEQ multiplex PCR; TCRdb keeps only in-frame clonotypes and omits some of them. The profile shows about 56,000 clones, 84% of them singletons. The sequenced sample consisted of peripheral blood. The receptors here all came from a man aged 55 to 69 with COVID-19, enrolled during active disease.

This clone was observed a single time. The chain carries TRBV20-1 and TRBJ2-2; 16 positions match TRBD2. Germline trimming cut 3 bases from V and 7 bases from J; bases unmatched to any gene: 8. Germline CDR1 DFQATT, CDR2 SNEGSKA (reference sequence). CDR3 length: 17 residues. The CDR3: CSASPGTSGRADGELFF. DNA for the CDR3: TGCAGTGCTAGTCCCGGGACTAGCGGGAGGGCCGACGGGGAGCTGTTTTTT.

The rearrangement links TRBV12-3 or TRBV12-4 to TRBJ2-5; D unresolved. Trimming removed 6 bases at V and 9 bases at J, with 11 bases between. The CDR3 has 11 amino acids. CDR3 DNA sequence: TGTGCCAGCAGCCGTGACATCCCCCAGTACTTC. Translating it yields CASSRDIPQYF.

The CDR3 sequence is CASSYPGQTITEAFF. The CDR3 DNA is TGTGCCAGCAGTTACCCGGGACAGACGATCACTGAAGCTTTCTTT. This chain uses TRBV6-5 with TRBJ1-1; 7 bases align to TRBD1. The CDR3 spans 15 residues. Germline V lookup: CDR1 MNHEY, CDR2 SVGAGI. Trimming removed 2 bases from V and 4 bases from J; junction bases left unmatched: 7.

The rearrangement joins TRBV2 to TRBJ1-2, with D possibly TRBD1 on 5 matching bases. Germline V gives CDR1 SNHLY, CDR2 FYNNEI. The length of the CDR3 is 14 residues. V was shortened by 7 bases and J by 5 bases, with 17 bases between the two germline ends. The CDR3 protein is CASTVQGSEYGYTF. CDR3 nucleotide sequence: TGTGCCAGCACCGTTCAGGGCTCCGAATATGGCTACACCTTC.

The chain recombines TRBV19 with TRBJ1-4, with D perhaps TRBD1 (5 bases). With 6 bases removed from V and 1 base from J, the gap between germline ends came to 15 bases. This CDR3 region has 16 residues. Germline CDR1 reads LNHDA; CDR2 reads SQIVND (reference sequence). As DNA, the CDR3 is TGTGCCAGTAGCATGTATACCGGGGGAACTAATGAAAAACTGTTTTTT. The encoded protein is CASSMYTGGTNEKLFF.

This clone was counted between two and nine times. This chain joins TRBV4-1 and TRBJ1-2; D is possibly TRBD1 (6 bases). The CDR3 spans 15 residues. V dropped 6 bases and J dropped 8 bases, with 22 bases sitting between them. The germline V gene encodes CDR1 MGHRA and CDR2 YSYEKL. The chain's CDR3 is CASREVTGPAKGYTF. In nucleotides, the CDR3 is TGCGCCAGCAGGGAGGTAACAGGGCCTGCCAAGGGCTACACCTTC.

This chain connects TRBV4-1 to TRBJ2-7, with 12 bases matching TRBD2. Germline V CDR1 and CDR2: MGHRA, YSYEKL. The CDR3 sequence is 14 residues long. The V gene end was trimmed by 6 bases and the J gene end by 4 bases; junction bases not matched to a gene: 4. The CDR3 DNA follows: TGCGCCAGCAGTTGGACTAGCGGGACTTACGAGCAGTACTTC. Its translation is CASSWTSGTYEQYF.

CDR3 in amino acids: CASSPDRNNEQFF. As DNA, the CDR3 is TGTGCCAGCAGCCCCGACAGAAACAATGAGCAGTTCTTC. The V and J genes are TRBV5-6 and TRBJ2-1; D possibly corresponds to TRBD1 (5 bases). CDR3 length: 13 amino acids. V was clipped by 4 bases and J by 5 bases, with 10 bases between them. The V gene's germline CDR1 is SGHDT and CDR2 YYEEEE.

V is TRBV6-5 and J is TRBJ1-3; D is possibly TRBD1 (6 bases). The CDR3 consists of 16 residues. Germline assignment: CDR1 MNHEY and CDR2 SVGAGI. V lost 0 bases, J lost 2 bases, and 11 bases lay in between. The CDR3 nucleotides read TGTGCCAGCAGTTACTCGAAGGCAGGGGCTGGAAACACCATATATTTT. Amino acid sequence: CASSYSKAGAGNTIYF.

This clone was observed a handful of times. This rearrangement joins TRBV5-4 to TRBJ2-2; 9 bases align to TRBD2. With 0 bases clipped from V and 4 bases from J, the junction kept 4 bases outside the gene matches. CDR3 length equals 16 residues. Germline CDR1 and CDR2: SGHNT and YYREEE (reference sequence). The CDR3 spells CASSLGGREGTGELFF. The CDR3 region has the DNA TGTGCCAGCAGCTTGGGCGGGAGGGAAGGCACCGGGGAGCTGTTTTTT.

V is TRBV24-1 and J is TRBJ2-1, with 15 nucleotides matching TRBD2. Unmatched junction bases numbered 9, after V lost 5 bases and J lost 8 bases. CDR1 is KGHDR and CDR2 is SFDVKD in the germline V gene. The CDR3 has 17 amino acids. CDR3: CATSGTSGGAILHEQFF. CDR3 nucleotide sequence: TGTGCCACCAGTGGGACTAGCGGGGGGGCAATTCTCCATGAGCAGTTCTTC.

This chain links TRBV28 with TRBJ1-5; weak D call: TRBD1 (5 bases). CDR3 length: 15 residues. Germline assignment: CDR1 MDHEN and CDR2 SYDVKM. V lost 1 base, J lost 16 bases, and 23 bases lay in between. The CDR3 DNA reads TGTGCCAGCAGTTTATTTTTCGTTCGTGGCAGGGAAGTACATTTT. Translation gives CASSLFFVRGREVHF.

The J gene is TRBJ2-7, the V gene TRBV6-5; 10 bases match TRBD2. This CDR3 is built from 15 residues. Germline CDR1 reads MNHEY; CDR2 reads SVGAGI. V dropped 6 bases and J dropped 2; count of bases not matched to a gene: 7. As DNA, the CDR3 is TGTGCCAGCAGGAGAGCGGGAGGGAATACCTACGAGCAGTACTTC. Amino acid sequence: CASRRAGGNTYEQYF.

The CDR3 protein is CASSLDRALGEQYF. Here the CDR3 DNA reads TGCGCCAGCAGCTTGGACAGGGCCCTCGGCGAGCAGTACTTC. V and J are TRBV5-1 and TRBJ2-7; D may be TRBD1 (6 bases). Germline V gives CDR1 SGHRS, CDR2 YFSETQ. V gave up 0 bases and J gave up 6 bases, with 13 bases separating them. The length of the CDR3 is 14 residues.

This clone is a singleton in its sample. The chain couples TRBV2 to TRBJ2-1; TRBD2 matches 7 bases. Trimming took 4 bases from V and 6 from J; bases not matched to a gene: 9. This CDR3 comprises 15 residues. From germline, CDR1 is SNHLY and CDR2 FYNNEI. CDR3 amino acids: CASSVRGGESNEQFF. The CDR3 DNA is TGTGCCAGCAGTGTCCGGGGAGGGGAGAGCAATGAGCAGTTCTTC.

The V and J genes are TRBV7-9 and TRBJ1-1; a weak D match, TRBD1 (6 bases). Germline V gene sequence: CDR1 SEHNR, CDR2 FQNEAQ (reference sequence). There are 15 residues in the CDR3. Trimming took off 7 bases at V and 3 bases at J, with 18 bases between the two ends. The CDR3 sequence is CASTVGGGGYTEAFF. CDR3 nucleotides: TGTGCCAGCACCGTTGGCGGGGGCGGTTACACTGAAGCTTTCTTT. Looking up the rest from reference TRBV7-9 and TRBJ1-1 gives the full variable domain: DTGVSQNPRHKITKRGQNVTFRCDPISEHNRLYWYRQTLGQGPEFLTYFQNEAQLEKSRLLSDRFSAERPKGSFSTLEIQRTEQGDSAMYLCASTVGGGGYTEAFFGQGTRLTVV.

V is TRBV5-1 and J is TRBJ1-2; 7 nucleotides agree with TRBD1. The germline CDR1 and CDR2 sequences are SGHRS and YFSETQ. J lost 7 bases, V lost 4 bases, and 4 bases had no gene match. The CDR3 is made up of 12 amino acids. The CDR3 loop is CASSQDRAGYTF. For the CDR3, the DNA is TGCGCCAGCAGCCAAGACAGGGCTGGCTACACCTTC.

The chain uses TRBV7-2 and TRBJ1-2; no reliable D call. The length of the CDR3 is 14 residues. With 1 base removed from V and 8 bases from J, the gap between germline ends came to 14 bases. CDR1 SGHTA and CDR2 FQGNSA come from the germline V gene. CDR3 sequence (DNA): TGTGCCAGCAGCTTAGTAGCAGGAACGGGGGGCTACACCTTC. Amino acid sequence: CASSLVAGTGGYTF.

The CDR3 spells CASSLAHDRGELFF. Written as DNA, the CDR3 is TGTGCCAGCAGCTTAGCGCACGACAGGGGTGAACTGTTTTTT. This chain connects TRBV7-2 to TRBJ1-4; the match to TRBD1 covers 8 bases. The V and J ends lost 0 bases and 12 bases, in that order; junction bases with no gene match: 6. CDR1 and CDR2 from the germline V gene are SGHTA and FQGNSA. The CDR3 loop spans 14 amino acids.

CDR3 region: CASSPGGGNTDTQYF. The CDR3 nucleotides are TGTGCCAGCAGCCCAGGGGGCGGAAACACAGATACGCAGTATTTT. The chain links TRBV5-4 to TRBJ2-3, with 8 bases that match TRBD1. CDR1 SGHNT and CDR2 YYREEE come from the germline V gene (reference sequence). This CDR3 contains 15 residues. V shed 4 bases, J shed 2 bases, and the junction held 6 bases outside the gene matches.

V usage is TRBV11-2 and J usage is TRBJ1-3, with D unresolved. The CDR3 length is 16 residues. From germline, CDR1 is SGHAT and CDR2 FQNNGV. V shed 0 bases and J shed 1 base, with 10 bases lying between them. The CDR3 spells CASSLDLVGSGNTIYF. DNA for the CDR3: TGTGCCAGCAGCTTAGATCTAGTCGGTTCTGGAAACACCATATATTTT. The whole variable domain, filled in from reference TRBV11-2 and TRBJ1-3, reads EAGVAQSPRYKIIEKRQSVAFWCNPISGHATLYWYQQILGQGPKLLIQFQNNGVVDDSQLPKDRFSAERLKGVDSTLKIQPAKLEDSAVYLCASSLDLVGSGNTIYFGEGSWLTVV.

The CDR3 region is CASSNSGANVLTF. The CDR3 DNA reads TGTGCCAGCAGCAACTCCGGGGCCAACGTCCTGACTTTC. J is TRBJ2-6 and V is TRBV12-3 or TRBV12-4; D call uncertain. The V end was cut by 6 bases, the J end by 4 bases, with 7 bases between. This CDR3 has 13 residues.

This rearrangement joins TRBV19 to TRBJ1-4; 8 nucleotides align to TRBD1. The J segment lost 4 bases and the V segment lost 0 bases, leaving 1 base of the junction unmatched. Germline lookup yields CDR1 LNHDA and CDR2 SQIVND (reference sequence). CDR3 length: 15 amino acids. The CDR3 coding sequence is TGTGCCAGTAGTATAGATGACAGGGGTAATGAAAAACTGTTTTTT. Residues: CASSIDDRGNEKLFF.

This clone has a handful of counts. CDR3 amino acids: CASSSAGTGRGEQYF. The CDR3 region has the DNA TGTGCCAGCAGTTCCGCCGGGACAGGGAGGGGCGAGCAGTACTTC. The chain links TRBV28 to TRBJ2-7; TRBD1 aligns across 9 bases. The CDR3 length is 15 residues. The germline V gene has CDR1 MDHEN and CDR2 SYDVKM. J lost 6 bases, V lost 4 bases, and 10 bases had no gene match.

The chain links TRBV14 to TRBJ2-7; TRBD2 aligns across 12 bases. The CDR3 runs to 17 residues. After removal of 0 bases from V and 4 bases from J, the junction contained 7 bases not matched to a gene. From germline, CDR1 is SGHDN and CDR2 FVKESK. The chain's CDR3 is CASSQDKLAGGPYEQYF. The CDR3 bases are TGTGCCAGCAGCCAAGATAAGCTAGCGGGAGGGCCTTACGAGCAGTACTTC. Together with reference TRBV14 and TRBJ2-7, the CDR3 gives the full variable domain: EAGVTQFPSHSVIEKGQTVTLRCDPISGHDNLYWYRRVMGKEIKFLLHFVKESKQDESGMPNNRFLAERTGGTYSTLKVQPAELEDSGVYFCASSQDKLAGGPYEQYFGPGTRLTVT.